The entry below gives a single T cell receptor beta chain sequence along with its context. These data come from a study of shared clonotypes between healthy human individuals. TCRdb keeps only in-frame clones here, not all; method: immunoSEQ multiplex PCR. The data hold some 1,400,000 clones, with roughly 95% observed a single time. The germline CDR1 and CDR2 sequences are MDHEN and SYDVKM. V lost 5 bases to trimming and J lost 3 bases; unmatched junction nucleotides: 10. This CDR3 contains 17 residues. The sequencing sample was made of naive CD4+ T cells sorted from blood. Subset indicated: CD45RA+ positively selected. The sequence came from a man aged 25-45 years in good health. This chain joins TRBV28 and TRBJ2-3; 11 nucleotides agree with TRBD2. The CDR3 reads CASSAPLAGVGTDTQYF. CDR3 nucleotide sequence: TGTGCCAGCAGTGCCCCACTAGCGGGAGTTGGGACAGATACGCAGTATTTT.